The rows below give T cell receptor beta chains drawn from one sample of a study of blood T cell repertoires in COVID-19. This table comes from immunoSEQ multiplex PCR, and its TCRdb copy is limited to in-frame clones, with some not included. The sample holds about 150,000 clones; over 60% are singletons and the top ten take under 2%. Input material: peripheral blood. Source of these receptors: a man older than 75 with acute or convalescent COVID-19. CDR3s include the opening cysteine and the closing phenylalanine or tryptophan. The D gene is left open where the match is weak. Size tells how often a clone was seen (once, few, many) or the class of an expanded clone, and some rows leave it out.

D gene | J gene | V gene | clone size | CDR3 protein | CDR3 DNA
NA | TRBJ2-1 | TRBV5-1 | NA | CASSGDNEQFF | TGCGCCAGCTCCGGGGACAATGAGCAGTTCTTC
NA | TRBJ1-6 | TRBV11-2 | few | CASSSPSPSSYNSPLHF | TGTGCCAGCAGCTCCCCCTCCCCCAGCTCCTATAATTCACCCCTCCACTTT
NA | TRBJ2-7 | TRBV30 | NA | CAWSGQGRRYEQYF | TGTGCCTGGAGTGGGCAGGGGCGCAGATACGAGCAGTACTTC
NA | TRBJ1-1 | TRBV18 | many | CASSRDTANTEAFF | TGTGCCAGCTCACGAGATACAGCGAACACTGAAGCTTTCTTT
NA | TRBJ2-5 | TRBV5-1 | NA | CASSFLSRRGRIETQYF | TGCGCCAGCAGCTTCCTTTCCCGCAGGGGCAGAATTGAGACCCAGTACTTC
NA | TRBJ1-5 | TRBV5-8 | NA | CASSSQPQHF | TGTGCCAGCAGTAGCCAGCCCCAGCATTTT
NA | TRBJ1-2 | TRBV2 | NA | CASSEERGVIFGYTF | TGTGCCAGCAGTGAAGAACGGGGGGTGATTTTTGGCTACACCTTC
TRBD1 | TRBJ2-7 | TRBV4-1 | NA | CASSLSTGGIYEQYF | TGCGCCAGCAGCCTTTCGACAGGGGGGATCTACGAGCAGTACTTC
TRBD1 | TRBJ2-1 | TRBV27 | NA | CASSLRVQGRRNIGHEQFF | TGTGCCAGCAGTTTGAGAGTACAGGGGCGCCGTAACATAGGTCATGAGCAGTTCTTC
TRBD2 | TRBJ2-2 | TRBV11-2 | few | CASSFLSGAAGELFF | TGTGCCAGCAGCTTCCTTAGCGGGGCCGCCGGGGAGCTGTTTTTT
TRBD2 | TRBJ2-5 | TRBV11-3 | NA | CASSLGRGAGETQYF | TGTGCCAGCAGCTTAGGGCGGGGGGCCGGAGAGACCCAGTACTTC
TRBD1 | TRBJ2-3 | TRBV6-5 | NA | CASSYSGQGLTDTQYF | TGTGCCAGCAGTTACTCAGGACAGGGGCTCACAGATACGCAGTATTTT
TRBD1 | TRBJ2-1 | TRBV2 | NA | CASRSPGQGDNEQFF | TGTGCCAGCAGATCTCCGGGACAGGGAGACAATGAGCAGTTCTTC
NA | TRBJ1-4 | TRBV25-1 | NA | CASSDHGGSDEKLFF | TGTGCCAGCAGTGACCATGGGGGGTCGGACGAAAAACTGTTTTTT
NA | TRBJ1-1 | TRBV2 | few | CASSDSGAEAFF | TGTGCCAGCAGTGATTCCGGGGCTGAAGCTTTCTTT
NA | TRBJ1-1 | TRBV5-8 | NA | CASSASSANTEAFF | TGTGCCAGCAGTGCCTCGAGCGCGAACACTGAAGCTTTCTTT
NA | TRBJ1-2 | TRBV28 | NA | CASITTGGGAGGYTF | TGTGCCAGCATCACCACTGGAGGGGGGGCGGGTGGCTACACCTTC
NA | TRBJ2-2 | TRBV19 | NA | CASSPRGRTGELFF | TGTGCCAGTAGCCCCCGCGGTCGGACCGGGGAGCTGTTTTTT
TRBD1 | TRBJ1-2 | TRBV18 | NA | CASSPPPGQGNYGYTF | TGTGCCAGCTCACCACCCCCGGGACAGGGGAACTATGGCTACACCTTC
NA | TRBJ2-7 | TRBV24-1 | NA | CATSDPPARTTYEQYF | TGTGCCACCAGTGACCCGCCAGCCAGGACAACCTACGAGCAGTACTTC
NA | TRBJ1-2 | TRBV5-1 | NA | CASSSDSSNYGYTF | TGCGCCAGCAGCTCAGACAGTTCTAACTATGGCTACACCTTC
TRBD1 | TRBJ2-7 | TRBV11-1 | NA | CASSSPGQSYEQYF | TGTGCCAGCAGCTCCCCGGGACAGTCCTACGAGCAGTACTTC
NA | TRBJ1-1 | TRBV5-1 | once | CASSLGAGYTEAFF | TGCGCCAGCAGCTTGGGTGCGGGATACACTGAAGCTTTCTTT
NA | TRBJ2-7 | TRBV30 | NA | CAWSGQSEQYF | TGTGCCTGGAGTGGGCAGTCGGAGCAGTACTTC
TRBD1 | TRBJ2-1 | TRBV9 | NA | CASSVDTGGRSYNEQFF | TGTGCCAGCAGCGTAGATACAGGGGGACGATCCTACAATGAGCAGTTCTTC
TRBD1 | TRBJ1-6 | TRBV6-7 | NA | CASSYSRDRYFTSPLHF | TGTGCCAGCAGTTACTCACGGGACAGGTACTTTACTTCACCCCTCCACTTT
NA | TRBJ2-7 | TRBV6-6 | few | CASRNRDAYEQYF | TGTGCCAGCCGGAACAGGGACGCCTACGAGCAGTACTTC
NA | TRBJ2-5 | TRBV19 | NA | CASSTPVGGETQYF | TGTGCCAGTAGTACCCCGGTGGGCGGGGAGACCCAGTACTTC
TRBD1 | TRBJ1-1 | TRBV18 | many | CASSPLGQFDTEAFF | TGTGCCAGCTCACCCCTGGGACAGTTTGACACTGAAGCTTTCTTT
TRBD1 | TRBJ2-3 | TRBV27 | few | CASSLWDRADTQYF | TGTGCCAGCAGTTTATGGGACAGGGCAGATACGCAGTATTTT
TRBD1 | TRBJ1-6 | TRBV11-2 | NA | CASSLTGGWSSPLHF | TGTGCCAGCAGCTTGACAGGGGGTTGGAGTTCACCCCTCCACTTT
TRBD1 | TRBJ1-2 | TRBV19 | NA | CASSRRQGANYGYTF | TGTGCCAGTAGTAGAAGACAGGGCGCTAACTATGGCTACACCTTC
TRBD1 | TRBJ1-1 | TRBV24-1 | NA | CATRTQGADTEAFF | TGTGCCACCAGGACACAGGGGGCGGACACTGAAGCTTTCTTT
TRBD2 | TRBJ2-5 | TRBV29-1 | NA | CSVERPSGGDRTQYF | TGCAGCGTTGAAAGGCCTAGCGGGGGGGACAGGACCCAGTACTTC
TRBD2 | TRBJ2-1 | TRBV5-6 | NA | CASSLEIGGMIYNEQFF | TGTGCCAGCAGCTTGGAAATCGGGGGGATGATCTACAATGAGCAGTTCTTC
TRBD1 | TRBJ1-1 | TRBV19 | few | CASSMRSPGGKDTEAFF | TGTGCCAGTAGTATGAGGTCGCCAGGGGGGAAGGACACTGAAGCTTTCTTT
NA | TRBJ2-7 | TRBV6-2/TRBV6-3 | NA | CASSERNEQYF | TGTGCCAGCAGTGAGAGAAACGAGCAGTACTTC
TRBD2 | TRBJ2-1 | TRBV7-9 | few | CASSSARLAGGLDEQFF | TGTGCCAGCAGCTCGGCTCGACTAGCGGGGGGACTCGATGAGCAGTTCTTC
NA | TRBJ1-2 | TRBV2 | NA | CASSDTGGYGYTF | TGTGCCAGCAGTGACACGGGGGGATATGGCTACACCTTC
NA | TRBJ1-1 | TRBV7-8 | NA | CATGRQVKNTEAFF | TGTGCCACCGGAAGACAGGTTAAGAACACTGAAGCTTTCTTT
TRBD1 | TRBJ2-2 | TRBV19 | NA | CASTTGGPTNTGELFF | TGTGCCAGCACGACAGGGGGCCCTACGAACACCGGGGAGCTGTTTTTT
TRBD1 | TRBJ2-7 | TRBV7-8 | NA | CASRIEQGSSYEQYF | TGTGCCAGCAGAATAGAACAGGGGAGCTCCTACGAGCAGTACTTC
NA | TRBJ1-3 | TRBV15 | NA | CATSSPALSSGNTIYF | TGTGCCACCAGCTCCCCTGCCTTGAGCTCTGGAAACACCATATATTTT
NA | TRBJ2-2 | TRBV6-5 | NA | CASSSPRDTGELFF | TGTGCCAGCAGTTCCCCCCGCGACACCGGGGAGCTGTTTTTT
TRBD1 | TRBJ1-2 | TRBV5-4 | NA | CAVTRDSLNYGYTF | TGTGCCGTTACCCGGGACAGCCTAAACTATGGCTACACCTTC
TRBD1 | TRBJ2-3 | TRBV11-2 | NA | CASSLGQGATDTQYF | TGTGCCAGCAGCTTAGGACAGGGAGCCACAGATACGCAGTATTTT
NA | TRBJ1-1 | TRBV11-1 | NA | CASSLGSRAGRAFF | TGTGCCAGCAGTTTAGGTTCGAGGGCGGGAAGAGCTTTCTTT
TRBD1 | TRBJ2-1 | TRBV10-1 | NA | CASSEAGTGGYNEQFF | TGCGCCAGCAGTGAGGCCGGGACAGGAGGATACAATGAGCAGTTCTTC
NA | TRBJ2-7 | TRBV7-6 | NA | CASSLGPLDEQYF | TGTGCCAGCAGCTTGGGGCCCTTGGACGAGCAGTACTTC